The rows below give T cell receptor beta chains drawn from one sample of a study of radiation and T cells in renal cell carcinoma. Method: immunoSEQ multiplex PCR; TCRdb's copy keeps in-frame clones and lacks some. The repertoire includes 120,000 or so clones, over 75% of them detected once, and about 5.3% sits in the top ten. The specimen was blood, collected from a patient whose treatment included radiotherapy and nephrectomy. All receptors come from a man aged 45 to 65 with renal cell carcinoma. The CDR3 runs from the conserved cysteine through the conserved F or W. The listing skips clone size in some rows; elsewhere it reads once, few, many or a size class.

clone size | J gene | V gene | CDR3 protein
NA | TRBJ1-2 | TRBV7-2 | CASRQDILYGYTF
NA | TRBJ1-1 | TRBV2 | CASREQGYTEAFF
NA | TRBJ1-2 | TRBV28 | CATSTRLYNYGYTF
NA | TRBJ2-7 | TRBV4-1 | CASSQGTGMSYEQYF
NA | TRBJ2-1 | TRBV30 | CAWSGGRPYNEQFF
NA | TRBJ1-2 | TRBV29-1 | CSVDSGFGYTF
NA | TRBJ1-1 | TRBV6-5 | CASSRDRGGDTEAFF
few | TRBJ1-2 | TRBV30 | CAWSVRWGLYGYTF
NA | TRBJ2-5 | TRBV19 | CASSISLLRAGEETQYF
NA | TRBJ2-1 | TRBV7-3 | CASSPARGEQFF
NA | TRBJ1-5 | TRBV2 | CASSQQGAGSNQPQHF
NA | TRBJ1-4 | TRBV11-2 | CASRFSGGEKLFF
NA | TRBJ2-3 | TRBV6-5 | CASSYRRRGRSDTQYF
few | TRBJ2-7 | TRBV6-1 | CASSELGLADEQYF
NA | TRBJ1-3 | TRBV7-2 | CASSLVTGGFSGNTIYF
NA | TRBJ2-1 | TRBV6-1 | CASSEGLDNEQFF
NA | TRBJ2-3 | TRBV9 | CASSEGTGVDTQYF
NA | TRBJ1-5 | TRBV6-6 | CASKGGAGNQPQHF
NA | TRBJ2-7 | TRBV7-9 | CASSLGQGDLVTF
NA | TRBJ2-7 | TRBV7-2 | CASSLDGTNSYEQYF
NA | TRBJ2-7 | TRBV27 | CASRDRFYEQYF
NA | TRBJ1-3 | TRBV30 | CAWSGEWGQGLTPSGNTIYF
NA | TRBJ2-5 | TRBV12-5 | CASGAGRGETQYF
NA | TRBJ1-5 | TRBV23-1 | CASSHPGQTPCGGTNQPQHF
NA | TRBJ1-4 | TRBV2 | CASSKQGTTNEKLFF
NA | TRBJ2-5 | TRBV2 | CASRWDFDQETQYF
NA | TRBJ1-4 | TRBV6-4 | CASSATGLPNEKLFF
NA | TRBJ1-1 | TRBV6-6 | CASSYTGFVTEAFF
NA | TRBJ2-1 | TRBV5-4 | CASSSAPGGNYNEQFF
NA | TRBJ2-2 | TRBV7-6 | CASSYRDYSGELFF
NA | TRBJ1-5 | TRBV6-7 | CASSLSGGGGQPQHF
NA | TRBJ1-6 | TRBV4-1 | CASSQVQGDYRSPLHF
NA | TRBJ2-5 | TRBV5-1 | CASSFSGFTQYF